This note documents a single TCR beta chain sequence. The data were taken from a study of OX40 agonist ivuxolimab in advanced cancers. Study context: The patients received agonistic anti-OX40 (CD134) antibody ivuxolimab. Across the patients, intravenous ivuxolimab was delivered every 2 weeks at 0.01 to 10 mg/kg. Patients assigned to dose escalation were diagnosed with hepatocellular carcinoma, melanoma, renal cell or head and neck cancer.

Repertoires were generated with immunoSEQ multiplex PCR, while TCRdb's copy carries only in-frame clones and drops some. There are around 90,000 clones in the sample; around 90% occur only once, and approximately 2.5% lies in the top ten. Trimming at V came to 2 bases and at J to 6 bases, leaving 5 bases not matched to a gene. Germline V gene data show CDR1 as WSHSY and CDR2 as SAAADI. The CDR3 totals 14 residues. The sequencing here drew on CD4+ or CD8+ T cells sorted from blood, taken in a trial of the OX40 agonist ivuxolimab. The chain is built from TRBV10-2 and TRBJ1-2; 8 bases line up with TRBD1. This receptor was identified in an adult with an advanced solid tumor such as melanoma, head and neck, liver or kidney cancer. CDR3 coding DNA: TGCGCCAGCAGTGAGAGGACAGGGCTCGATGGCTACACCTTC. It codes for CASSERTGLDGYTF.